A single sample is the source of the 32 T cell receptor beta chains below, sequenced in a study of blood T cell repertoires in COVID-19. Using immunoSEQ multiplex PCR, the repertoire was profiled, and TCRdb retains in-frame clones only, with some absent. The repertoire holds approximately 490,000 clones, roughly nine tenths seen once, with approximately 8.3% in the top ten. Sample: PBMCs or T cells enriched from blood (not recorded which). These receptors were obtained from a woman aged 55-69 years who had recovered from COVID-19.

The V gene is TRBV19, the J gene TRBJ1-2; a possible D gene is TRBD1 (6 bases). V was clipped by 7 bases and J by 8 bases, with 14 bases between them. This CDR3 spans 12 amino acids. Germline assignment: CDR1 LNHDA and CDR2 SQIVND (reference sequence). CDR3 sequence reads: CASMGGARGYTF. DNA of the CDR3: TGTGCCAGTATGGGGGGGGCTCGCGGCTACACCTTC.

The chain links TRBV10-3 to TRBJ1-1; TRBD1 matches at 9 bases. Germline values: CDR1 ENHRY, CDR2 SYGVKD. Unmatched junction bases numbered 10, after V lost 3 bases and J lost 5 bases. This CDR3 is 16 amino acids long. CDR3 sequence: CAISEQGAGASTEAFF. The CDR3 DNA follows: TGTGCCATCAGTGAACAGGGGGCCGGGGCTTCTACTGAAGCTTTCTTT.

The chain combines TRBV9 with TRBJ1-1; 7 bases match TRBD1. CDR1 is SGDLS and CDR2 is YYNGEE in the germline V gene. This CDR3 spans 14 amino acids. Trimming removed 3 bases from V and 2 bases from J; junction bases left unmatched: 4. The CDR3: CASSGGTANTEAFF. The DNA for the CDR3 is TGTGCCAGCAGCGGGGGGACAGCTAACACTGAAGCTTTCTTT.

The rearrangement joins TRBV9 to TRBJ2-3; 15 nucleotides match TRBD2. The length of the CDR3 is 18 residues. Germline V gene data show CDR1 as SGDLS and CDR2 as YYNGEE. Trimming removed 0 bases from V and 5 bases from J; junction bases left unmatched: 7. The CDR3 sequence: CASSVVGLAGGFRDTQYF. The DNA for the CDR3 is TGTGCCAGCAGCGTAGTAGGACTAGCGGGGGGGTTCAGAGATACGCAGTATTTT.

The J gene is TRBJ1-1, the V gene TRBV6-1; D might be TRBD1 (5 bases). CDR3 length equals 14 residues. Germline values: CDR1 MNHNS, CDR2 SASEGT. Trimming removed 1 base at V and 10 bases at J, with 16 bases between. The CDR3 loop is CASSEGGTLPGAFF. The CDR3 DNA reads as TGTGCCAGCAGTGAAGGCGGGACCCTACCGGGAGCTTTCTTT.

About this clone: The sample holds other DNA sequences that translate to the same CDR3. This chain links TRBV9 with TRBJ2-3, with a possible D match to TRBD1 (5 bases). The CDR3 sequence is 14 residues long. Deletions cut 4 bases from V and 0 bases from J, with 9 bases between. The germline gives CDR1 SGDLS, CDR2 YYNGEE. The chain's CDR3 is CASSRGLSTDTQYF. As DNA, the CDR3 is TGTGCCAGCAGCAGGGGATTAAGCACAGATACGCAGTATTTT.

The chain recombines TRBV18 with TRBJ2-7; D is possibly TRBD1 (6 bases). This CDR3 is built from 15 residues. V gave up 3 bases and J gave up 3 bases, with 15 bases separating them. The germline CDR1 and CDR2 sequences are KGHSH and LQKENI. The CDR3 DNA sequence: TGTGCCAGCTCACCGTCCGGGACAATTGGCTACGAGCAGTACTTC. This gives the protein CASSPSGTIGYEQYF.

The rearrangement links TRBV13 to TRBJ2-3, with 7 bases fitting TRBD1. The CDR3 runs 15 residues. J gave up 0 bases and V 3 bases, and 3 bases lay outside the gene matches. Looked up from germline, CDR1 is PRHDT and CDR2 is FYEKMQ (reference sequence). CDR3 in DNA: TGTGCCAGCAGCTTTGGGACAGAGAGCACAGATACGCAGTATTTT. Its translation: CASSFGTESTDTQYF.

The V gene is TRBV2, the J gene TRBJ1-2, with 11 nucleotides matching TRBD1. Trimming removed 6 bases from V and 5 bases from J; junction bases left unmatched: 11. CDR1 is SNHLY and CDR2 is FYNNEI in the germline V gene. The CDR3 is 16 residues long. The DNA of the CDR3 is TGTGCCAGCAGCGAGCCGTGGGACAGGGGGGGGTATGGCTACACCTTC. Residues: CASSEPWDRGGYGYTF.

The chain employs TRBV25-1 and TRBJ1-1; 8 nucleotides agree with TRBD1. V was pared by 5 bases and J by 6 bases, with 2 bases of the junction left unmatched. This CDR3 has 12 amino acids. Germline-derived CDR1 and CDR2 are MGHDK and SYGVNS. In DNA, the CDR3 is TGTGCCAGCAGTCAGGGGGCCTCTGAAGCTTTCTTT. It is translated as CASSQGASEAFF.

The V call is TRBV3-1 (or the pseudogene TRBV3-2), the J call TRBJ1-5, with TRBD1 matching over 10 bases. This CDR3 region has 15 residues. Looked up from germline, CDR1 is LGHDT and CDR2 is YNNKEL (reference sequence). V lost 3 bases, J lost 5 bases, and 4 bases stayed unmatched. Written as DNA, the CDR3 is TGTGCCAGCAGCCATTCCGGGACAGGGGATCAGCCCCAGCATTTT. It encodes CASSHSGTGDQPQHF.

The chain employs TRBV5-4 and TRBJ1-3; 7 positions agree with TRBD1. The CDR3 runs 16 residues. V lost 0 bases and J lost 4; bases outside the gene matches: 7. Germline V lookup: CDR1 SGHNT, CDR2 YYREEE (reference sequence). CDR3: CASSLAGTVKGNTIYF. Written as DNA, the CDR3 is TGTGCCAGCAGCTTGGCGGGGACAGTTAAAGGAAACACCATATATTTT. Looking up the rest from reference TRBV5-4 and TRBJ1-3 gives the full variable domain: ETGVTQSPTHLIKTRGQQVTLRCSSQSGHNTVSWYQQALGQGPQFIFQYYREEENGRGNFPPRFSGLQFPNYSSELNVNALELDDSALYLCASSLAGTVKGNTIYFGEGSWLTVV.

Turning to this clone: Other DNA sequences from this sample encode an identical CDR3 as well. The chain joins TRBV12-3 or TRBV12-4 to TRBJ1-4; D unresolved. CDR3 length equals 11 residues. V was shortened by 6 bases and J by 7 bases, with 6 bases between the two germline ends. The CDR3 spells CASSFREKLFF. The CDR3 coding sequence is TGTGCCAGCAGCTTTCGTGAAAAACTGTTTTTT.

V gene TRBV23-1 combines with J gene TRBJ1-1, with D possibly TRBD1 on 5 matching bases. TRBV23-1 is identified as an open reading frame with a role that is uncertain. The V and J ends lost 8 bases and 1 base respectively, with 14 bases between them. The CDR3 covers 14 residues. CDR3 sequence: CASSAGWGNTEAFF. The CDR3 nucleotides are TGCGCCAGCTCCGCAGGGTGGGGGAACACTGAAGCTTTCTTT.

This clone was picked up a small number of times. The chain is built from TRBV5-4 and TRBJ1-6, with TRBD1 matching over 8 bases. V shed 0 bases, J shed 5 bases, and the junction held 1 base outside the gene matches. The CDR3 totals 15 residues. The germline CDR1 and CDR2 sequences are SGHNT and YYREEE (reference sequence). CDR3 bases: TGTGCCAGCAGCTTGGGACAGGGGCATAATTCACCCCTCCACTTT. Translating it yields CASSLGQGHNSPLHF.

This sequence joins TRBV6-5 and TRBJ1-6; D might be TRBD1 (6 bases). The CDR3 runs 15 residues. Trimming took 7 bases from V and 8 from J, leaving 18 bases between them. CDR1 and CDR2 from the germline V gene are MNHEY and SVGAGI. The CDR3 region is CASTQGGARDSPLHF. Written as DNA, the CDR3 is TGTGCCAGCACCCAAGGGGGGGCTCGGGATTCACCCCTCCACTTT.

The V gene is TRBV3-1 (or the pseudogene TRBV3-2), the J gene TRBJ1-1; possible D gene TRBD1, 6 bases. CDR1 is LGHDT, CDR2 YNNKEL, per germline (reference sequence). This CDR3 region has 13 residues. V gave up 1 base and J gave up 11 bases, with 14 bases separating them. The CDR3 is CASSQVGEGDAFF. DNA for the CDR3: TGTGCCAGCAGCCAAGTAGGGGAGGGGGATGCTTTCTTT.

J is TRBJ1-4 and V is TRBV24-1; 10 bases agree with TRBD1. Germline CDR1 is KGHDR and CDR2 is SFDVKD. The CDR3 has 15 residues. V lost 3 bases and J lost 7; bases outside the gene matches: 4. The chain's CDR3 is CATSDPGTGVEKLFF. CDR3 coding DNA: TGTGCCACCAGTGATCCCGGGACAGGGGTTGAAAAACTGTTTTTT.

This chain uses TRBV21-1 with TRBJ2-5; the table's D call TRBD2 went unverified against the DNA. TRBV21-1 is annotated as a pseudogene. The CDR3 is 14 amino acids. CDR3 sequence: CASNEGGGQETQYF. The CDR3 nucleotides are TGTGCCAGCAACGAGGGTGGAGGGCAAGAGACCCAGTACTTC.

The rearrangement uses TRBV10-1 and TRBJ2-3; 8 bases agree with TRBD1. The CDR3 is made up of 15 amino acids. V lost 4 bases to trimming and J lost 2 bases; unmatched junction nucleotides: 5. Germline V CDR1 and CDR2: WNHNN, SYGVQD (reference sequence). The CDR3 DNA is TGCGCCAGCAGTGTTAGGACAGGGCCCACAGATACGCAGTATTTT. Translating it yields CASSVRTGPTDTQYF.

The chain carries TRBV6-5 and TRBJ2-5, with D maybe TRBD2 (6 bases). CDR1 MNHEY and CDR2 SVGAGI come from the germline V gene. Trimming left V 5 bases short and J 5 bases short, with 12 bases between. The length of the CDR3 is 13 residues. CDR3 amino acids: CASSKEGTETQYF. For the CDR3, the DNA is TGTGCCAGCAGTAAGGAGGGGACGGAGACCCAGTACTTC.

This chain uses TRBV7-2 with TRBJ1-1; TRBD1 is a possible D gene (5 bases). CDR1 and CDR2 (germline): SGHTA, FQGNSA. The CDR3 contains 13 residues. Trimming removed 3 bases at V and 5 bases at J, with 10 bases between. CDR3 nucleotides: TGTGCCAGCAGCTTGAATGGGGGGACTGAAGCTTTCTTT. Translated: CASSLNGGTEAFF. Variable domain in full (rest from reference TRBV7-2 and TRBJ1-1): GAGVSQSPSNKVTEKGKDVELRCDPISGHTALYWYRQSLGQGLEFLIYFQGNSAPDKSGLPSDRFSAERTGGSVSTLTIQRTQQEDSAVYLCASSLNGGTEAFFGQGTRLTVV.

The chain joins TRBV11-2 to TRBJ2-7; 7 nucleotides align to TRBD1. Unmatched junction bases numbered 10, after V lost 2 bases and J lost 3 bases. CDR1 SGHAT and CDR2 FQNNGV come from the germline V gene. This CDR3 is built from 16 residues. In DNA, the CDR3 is TGTGCCAGCAGCTTAAGGGGGCAGGGTCCCTTCTACGAGCAGTACTTC. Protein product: CASSLRGQGPFYEQYF. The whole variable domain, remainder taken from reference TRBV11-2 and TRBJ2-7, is EAGVAQSPRYKIIEKRQSVAFWCNPISGHATLYWYQQILGQGPKLLIQFQNNGVVDDSQLPKDRFSAERLKGVDSTLKIQPAKLEDSAVYLCASSLRGQGPFYEQYFGPGTRLTVT.

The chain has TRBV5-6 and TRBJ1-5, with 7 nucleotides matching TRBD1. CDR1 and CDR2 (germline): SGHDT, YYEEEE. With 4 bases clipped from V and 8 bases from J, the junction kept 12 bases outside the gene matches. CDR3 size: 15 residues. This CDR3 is CASSLWGRGLKPQHF. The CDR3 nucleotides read TGTGCCAGCAGCCTCTGGGGCAGGGGGTTAAAGCCCCAGCATTTT.

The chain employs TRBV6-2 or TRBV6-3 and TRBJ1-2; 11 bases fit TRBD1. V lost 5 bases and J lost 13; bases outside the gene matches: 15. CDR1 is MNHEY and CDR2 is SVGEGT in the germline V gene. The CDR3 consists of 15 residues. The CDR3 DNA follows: TGTGCCAGCAGTCCCCTCCGGGACAGGGGGATGATCGGCACCTTC. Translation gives CASSPLRDRGMIGTF.

Here the CDR3 reads CASSLAFVAPLHF. CDR3 bases: TGTGCCAGCAGCTTGGCCTTTGTAGCCCCCCTCCACTTT. V and J are TRBV5-5 and TRBJ1-6, with unresolved D. The CDR3 is 13 residues long. The germline V and J ends were trimmed by 0 bases and 13 bases, with 11 bases remaining between them. CDR1 and CDR2 (germline): SGHKS, YYEKEE (reference sequence).

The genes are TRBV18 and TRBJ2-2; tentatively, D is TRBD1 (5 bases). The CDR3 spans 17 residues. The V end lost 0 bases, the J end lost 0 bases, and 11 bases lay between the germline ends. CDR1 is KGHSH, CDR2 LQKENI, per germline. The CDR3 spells CASSPPIGRANTGELFF. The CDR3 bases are TGTGCCAGCTCACCACCGATCGGCAGGGCGAACACCGGGGAGCTGTTTTTT.

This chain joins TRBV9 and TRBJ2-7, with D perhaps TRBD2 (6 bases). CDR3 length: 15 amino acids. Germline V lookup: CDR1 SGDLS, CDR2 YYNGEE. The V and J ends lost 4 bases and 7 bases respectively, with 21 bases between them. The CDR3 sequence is CASSPGTYTWGEQYF. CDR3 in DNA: TGTGCCAGCAGCCCCGGGACTTATACCTGGGGGGAGCAGTACTTC. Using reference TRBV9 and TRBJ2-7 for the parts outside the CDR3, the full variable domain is DSGVTQTPKHLITATGQRVTLRCSPRSGDLSVYWYQQSLDQGLQFLIQYYNGEERAKGNILERFSAQQFPDLHSELNLSSLELGDSALYFCASSPGTYTWGEQYFGPGTRLTVT.

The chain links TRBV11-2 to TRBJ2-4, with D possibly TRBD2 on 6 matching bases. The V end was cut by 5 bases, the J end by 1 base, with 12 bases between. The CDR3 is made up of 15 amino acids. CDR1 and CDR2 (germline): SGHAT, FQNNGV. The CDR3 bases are TGTGCCAGCAGCCCGTCGGGAGCTGCCAAAAACATTCAGTACTTC. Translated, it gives CASSPSGAAKNIQYF.

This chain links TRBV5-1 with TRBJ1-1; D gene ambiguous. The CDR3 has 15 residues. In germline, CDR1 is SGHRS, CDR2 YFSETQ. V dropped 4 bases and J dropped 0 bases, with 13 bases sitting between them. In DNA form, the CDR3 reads TGCGCCAGCAGCATTGGTGTACGGGTGAACACTGAAGCTTTCTTT. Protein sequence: CASSIGVRVNTEAFF.

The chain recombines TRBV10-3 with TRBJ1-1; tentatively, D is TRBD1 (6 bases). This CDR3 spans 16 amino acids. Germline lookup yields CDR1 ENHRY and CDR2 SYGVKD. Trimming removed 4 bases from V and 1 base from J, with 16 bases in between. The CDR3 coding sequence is TGTGCCATCAGTGTGGGGGGGCGCGGGGAGAACACTGAAGCTTTCTTT. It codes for CAISVGGRGENTEAFF.

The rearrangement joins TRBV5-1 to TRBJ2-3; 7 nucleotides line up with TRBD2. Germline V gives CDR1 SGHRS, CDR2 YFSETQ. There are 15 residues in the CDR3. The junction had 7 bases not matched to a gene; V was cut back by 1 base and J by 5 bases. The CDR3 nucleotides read TGCGCCAGCAGCTTGCGGTCCGCGGGGGAAGATACGCAGTATTTT. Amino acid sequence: CASSLRSAGEDTQYF.